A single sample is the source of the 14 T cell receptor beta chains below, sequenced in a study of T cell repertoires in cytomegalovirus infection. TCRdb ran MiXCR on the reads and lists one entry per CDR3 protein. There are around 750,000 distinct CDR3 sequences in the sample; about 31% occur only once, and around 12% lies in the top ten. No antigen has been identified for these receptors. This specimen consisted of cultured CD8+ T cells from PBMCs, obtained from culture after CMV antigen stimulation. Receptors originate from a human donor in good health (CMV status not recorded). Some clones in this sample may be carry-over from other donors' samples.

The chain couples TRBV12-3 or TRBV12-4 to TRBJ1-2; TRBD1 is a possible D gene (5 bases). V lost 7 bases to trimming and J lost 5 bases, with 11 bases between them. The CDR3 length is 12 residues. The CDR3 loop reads CASIWGDYGYTF. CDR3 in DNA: TGTGCCAGCATTTGGGGGGATTATGGCTACACCTTC.

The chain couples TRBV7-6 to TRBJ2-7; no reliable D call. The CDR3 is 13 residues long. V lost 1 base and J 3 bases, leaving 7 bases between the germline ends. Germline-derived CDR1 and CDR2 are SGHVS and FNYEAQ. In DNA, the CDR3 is TGTGCCAGCAGCTTAGGGGTCCTCTACGAGCAGTACGTC. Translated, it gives CASSLGVLYEQYV.

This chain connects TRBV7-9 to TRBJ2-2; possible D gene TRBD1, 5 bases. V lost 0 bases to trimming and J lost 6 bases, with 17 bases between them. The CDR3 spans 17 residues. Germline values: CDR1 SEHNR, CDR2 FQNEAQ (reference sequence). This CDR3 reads CASSLALALRASGELFF. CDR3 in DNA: TGTGCCAGCAGCTTAGCGCTGGCCCTCAGGGCGTCCGGGGAGCTGTTTTTT. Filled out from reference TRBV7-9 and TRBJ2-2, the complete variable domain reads DTGVSQNPRHKITKRGQNVTFRCDPISEHNRLYWYRQTLGQGPEFLTYFQNEAQLEKSRLLSDRFSAERPKGSFSTLEIQRTEQGDSAMYLCASSLALALRASGELFFGEGSRLTVL.

The CDR3, as DNA: TGCGCCAGCAGCTTAAACAGGGTGGGGGACACTGAAGCTTTCTTT. Protein product: CASSLNRVGDTEAFF. The gene calls are TRBV5-1 and TRBJ1-1, with D perhaps matching TRBD1 (6 bases). The ends were cut back, 2 bases at V and 3 bases at J, with 14 bases in the middle. The CDR3 has 15 amino acids. Germline V CDR1 and CDR2: SGHRS, YFSETQ.

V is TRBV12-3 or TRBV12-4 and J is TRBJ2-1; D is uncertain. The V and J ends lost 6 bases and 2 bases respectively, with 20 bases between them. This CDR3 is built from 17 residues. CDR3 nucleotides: TGTGCCAGCAGCCCCTCGAACTTCCCGCCGCCCTACAATGAGCAGTTCTTC. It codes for CASSPSNFPPPYNEQFF.

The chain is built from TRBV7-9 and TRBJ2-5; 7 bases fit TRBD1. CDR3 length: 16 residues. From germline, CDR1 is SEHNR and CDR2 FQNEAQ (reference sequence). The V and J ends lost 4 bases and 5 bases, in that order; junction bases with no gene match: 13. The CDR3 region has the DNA TGTGCCAGCAGCTCTCGAATGGGACAGTCTCGGGAGACCCAGTACTTC. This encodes CASSSRMGQSRETQYF. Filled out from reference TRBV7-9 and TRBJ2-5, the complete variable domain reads DTGVSQNPRHKITKRGQNVTFRCDPISEHNRLYWYRQTLGQGPEFLTYFQNEAQLEKSRLLSDRFSAERPKGSFSTLEIQRTEQGDSAMYLCASSSRMGQSRETQYFGPGTRLLVL.

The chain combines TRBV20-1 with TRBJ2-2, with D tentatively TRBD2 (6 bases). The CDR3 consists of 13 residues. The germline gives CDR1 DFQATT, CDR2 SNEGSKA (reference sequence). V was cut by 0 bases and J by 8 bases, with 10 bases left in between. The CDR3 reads CSARDMGTGELFF. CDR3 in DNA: TGCAGTGCTAGAGATATGGGGACTGGGGAGCTGTTTTTT.

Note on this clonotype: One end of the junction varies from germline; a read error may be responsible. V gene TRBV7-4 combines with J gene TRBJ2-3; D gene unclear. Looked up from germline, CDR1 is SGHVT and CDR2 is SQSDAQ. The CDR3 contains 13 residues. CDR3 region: CANSYARRDTQYF. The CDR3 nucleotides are TGTGCCAACAGCTACGCCCGGAGAGATACGCAGTATTTT.

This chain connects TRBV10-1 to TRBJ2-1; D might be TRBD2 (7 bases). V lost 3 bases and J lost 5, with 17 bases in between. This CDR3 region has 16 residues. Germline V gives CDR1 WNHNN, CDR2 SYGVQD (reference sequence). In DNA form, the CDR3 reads TGCGCCAGCAGTGAATGGGGGGGCGTAGGAAACAATGAGCAGTTCTTC. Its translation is CASSEWGGVGNNEQFF.

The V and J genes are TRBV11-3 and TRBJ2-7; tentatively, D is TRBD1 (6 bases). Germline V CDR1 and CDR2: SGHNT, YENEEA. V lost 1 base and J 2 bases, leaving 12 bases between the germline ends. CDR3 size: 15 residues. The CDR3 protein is CASSLGWGPTYEQYV. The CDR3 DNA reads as TGTGCCAGCAGCTTAGGGTGGGGGCCAACCTACGAGCAGTACGTC.

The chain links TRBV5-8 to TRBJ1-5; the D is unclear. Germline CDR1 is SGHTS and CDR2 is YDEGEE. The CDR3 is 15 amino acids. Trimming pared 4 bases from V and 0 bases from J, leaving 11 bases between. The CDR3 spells CASSPAAYSNQPQHF. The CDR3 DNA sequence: TGTGCCAGCAGCCCCGCGGCTTATAGCAATCAGCCCCAGCATTTT.

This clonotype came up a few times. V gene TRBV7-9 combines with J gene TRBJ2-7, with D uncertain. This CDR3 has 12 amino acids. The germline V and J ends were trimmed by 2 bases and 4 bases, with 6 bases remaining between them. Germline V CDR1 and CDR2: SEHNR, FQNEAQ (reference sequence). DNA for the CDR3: TGTGCCAGCAGCTTATTGGGTTACGAGCAGTACGTC. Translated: CASSLLGYEQYV.

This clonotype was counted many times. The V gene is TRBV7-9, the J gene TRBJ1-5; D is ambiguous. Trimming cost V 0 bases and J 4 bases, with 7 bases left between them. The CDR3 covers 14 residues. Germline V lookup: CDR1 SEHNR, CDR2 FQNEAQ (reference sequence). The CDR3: CASSLADGNQPQHF. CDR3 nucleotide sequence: TGTGCCAGCAGCTTAGCGGACGGAAATCAGCCCCAGCATTTT.

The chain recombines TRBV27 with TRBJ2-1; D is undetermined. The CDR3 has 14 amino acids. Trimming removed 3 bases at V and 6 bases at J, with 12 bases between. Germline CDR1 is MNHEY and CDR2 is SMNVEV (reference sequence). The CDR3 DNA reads TGTGCCAGCAGTTTTCTCCTGCAAACCAATGAGCAGTTCTTC. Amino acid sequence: CASSFLLQTNEQFF.